The source of this T cell receptor (beta chain) is a study of T cells after yellow fever vaccination. TCR cDNA was made by 5'RACE template switching, adding a universal primer site and UMIs. TCRdb reprocessed the 5' RACE reads via MiXCR and lists one record per CDR3 protein. The sample includes 300,000 to 400,000 distinct CDR3 sequences, roughly a tenth seen only once; the top ten take 3% to 3.5%. CDR1 and CDR2 from the germline V gene are LGHNA and YSLEER. The V end was cut by 3 bases, the J end by 0 bases, with 10 bases between. This CDR3 is built from 15 residues. This clonotype was counted between two and nine times. What it binds is not known. Regarding the study as a whole: Post-booster reappearance was seen for most primary-vaccination clones (nearly 97% CD4, around 91% CD8).

This TCR came from a man aged 18 to 35 who received the YFV17D yellow fever vaccine. This sample comprised CD4+ T cells sorted from PBMCs, obtained 45 days after the yellow fever booster vaccination. The V call is TRBV4-3, the J call TRBJ2-3; D is uncertain. The CDR3 spells CASSQRPTSTDTQYF. The CDR3 nucleotides read TGCGCCAGCAGCCAGCGACCCACGAGCACAGATACGCAGTATTTT.